The table lists the clone carrying this T cell receptor (beta chain) with a few counts. Its antigen is currently unknown. CDR1 MNHNS and CDR2 SASEGT come from the germline V gene. V shed 3 bases and J 3 bases; nucleotides not matched to a gene: 18. The CDR3 covers 20 residues. One entry per CDR3 protein results from TCRdb running MiXCR on the reads. This table holds about 890,000 distinct CDR3 sequences, less than 40% found once. This record belongs to a study of T cell repertoires in cytomegalovirus infection. Looking at the study overall: A matching HLA type, together with CMV infection, was signaled by public TCR beta signatures. Whole-study results and caveats: HLA-C-restricted CMV clonotypes gave the most frequent clonotype in two of eight donors.

The chain has TRBV6-1 and TRBJ2-1; 9 nucleotides agree with TRBD2. Here the sequenced sample was cultured CD8+ T cells from PBMCs, taken from culture after CMV antigen stimulation. The TCR was taken from a human donor in good health (CMV status not recorded). Some clones in this sample may be carry-over from other donors' samples. The DNA of the CDR3 is TGTGCCAGCAGTGACGCCGGGACTAGCCTAACCGGATCCCACTACAATGAGCAGTTCTTC. It is translated as CASSDAGTSLTGSHYNEQFF.